This paragraph reports one T cell receptor beta chain. This clone was counted a few times. Its antigen is not yet known. There are no base qualities to consult, and no much larger clone falls within one base. The sample is drawn from a study of follicular helper T cells after annual influenza vaccination (dated by TCRdb to 2016 to 2017). Regarding the complete study: After each seasonal influenza vaccination, blood samples were collected on days 0, 7 and 28. To study recall of cTfh clones, some subjects were followed across successive annual vaccinations spanning the 2013-2014, 2014-2015 and 2015-2016 seasons. One week after vaccination, a second recruited cohort of 12 to 13 subjects (Table S1) displayed a similar ICOS+CD38+ cTfh response. Multi-year samples were available from six subjects, with four subjects covering two vaccination seasons and two subjects covering three seasons. The 2015 samples were processed right after collection, while the 2013-2014 samples were cryopreserved. The paper's findings and limits, for the study overall: Day 7 ICOS+CD38+ clones were most often found later in ICOS-CD38- cTfh, suggesting that subset may serve as a memory reservoir. Productive TCRB sequences were recovered from only about 10-23% of analyzed cells, so rare clonotypes could not be sampled. A recurrent oligoclonal ICOS+CD38+ cTfh response containing tetramer and AIM influenza-specific clonotypes was recalled by successive annual vaccinations. ICOS+CD38+ cTfh clonality correlated with the frequency of that population, and its change correlated with the change in circulating plasmablast frequency.

Trimming takes 4 bases off V and 3 bases off J; junction bases not matched to a gene: 3. According to the germline V gene, CDR1 reads SGDLS and CDR2 reads YYNGEE. Measured from the cysteine to the phenylalanine, the CDR3 is 14 residues long. Only the CDR3 region is kept as DNA, spanning 42 bases read in frame from base 1. The time point label here, explained by the study, means: 2013-2014 season, 7 days after vaccination. Adults received seasonal inactivated influenza vaccine (Fluvarix), and TCRB sequencing tracked sorted blood CD4 subsets before and after vaccination. Subjects were considered eligible if community-dwelling and if influenza vaccine had not been received in the prior 6 months. Subjects were excluded for influenza vaccine contraindications, substance abuse, HIV/AIDS, active malignancy, immunomodulatory medication, or active illness such as respiratory infection. Between roughly 40 and 100 mL of blood was sampled per time point. Non-naive CD4+CXCR5+PD-1+ cells were defined as circulating Tfh and were sorted into two fractions, ICOS+CD38+ and ICOS-CD38-. Ficoll-Paque PLUS or SepMate separation was used to isolate PBMC. Before DNA extraction, cell subsets were sorted from PBMC on a BD FACS Aria.

Libraries were built with the immunoSEQ multiplex PCR assay. Adaptive Biotechnologies handled the TCRB amplification, library preparation, sequencing and preliminary bioinformatics at Survey level resolution. For TCRB sequencing, genomic DNA from sorted cTfh populations was amplified by multiplex PCR. The published analysis was carried out like this. In R, clonality was calculated as 1 minus the normalized Shannon entropy, and the Gini index was computed using the R package ineq. To get the overlap score, the summed counts of shared sequences were divided by the total counts of all sequences in both of the compared samples. Shared-clonotype significance used Fisher's exact test assuming a theoretical repertoire of 10^7 TCRB sequences. Entries here come from immuneACCESS through TCRdb and include only in-frame sequences with V and J called. Some clones fail to appear in such tables; in the studies checked, an unresolved V gene covers under half of the shortfall, and the cause of the remainder is unknown. V, J and clone size are those of that table, while D and trimming were read from the DNA. The sample table holds around 9,300 clones, of which 83% were seen once. The ten top clones hold around 3.1% of the sample.

Sequenced material: CXCR5+ CD38- circulating T follicular helper cells from blood, taken 7 days after influenza vaccination. This specimen's cell subset or site label, interpreted: circulating Tfh, non-naive CD4+CXCR5+PD-1+ (ICOS+CD38+ or ICOS-CD38-). The receptor was isolated from an adult who received the influenza vaccine. The sequence is built from TRBV9 and TRBJ2-2, with 7 junctional bases fitting TRBD2. The CDR3 corresponds to CASSLRGDTGELFF. The DNA is TGTGCCAGCAGCTTACGGGGGGACACCGGGGAGCTGTTTTTT.